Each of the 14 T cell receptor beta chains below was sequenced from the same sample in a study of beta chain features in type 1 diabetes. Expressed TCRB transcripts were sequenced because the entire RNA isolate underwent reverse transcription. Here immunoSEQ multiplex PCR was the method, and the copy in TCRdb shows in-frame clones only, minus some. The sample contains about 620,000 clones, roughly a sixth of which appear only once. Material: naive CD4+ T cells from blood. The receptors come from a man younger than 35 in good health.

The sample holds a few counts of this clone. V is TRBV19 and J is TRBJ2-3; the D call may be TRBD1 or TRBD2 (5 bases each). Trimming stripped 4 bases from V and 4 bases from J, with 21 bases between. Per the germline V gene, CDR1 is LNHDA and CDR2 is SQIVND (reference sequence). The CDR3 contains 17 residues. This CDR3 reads CASSRGMGQRGPDTQYF. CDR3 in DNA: TGTGCCAGTAGTAGGGGGATGGGTCAACGCGGCCCAGATACGCAGTATTTT.

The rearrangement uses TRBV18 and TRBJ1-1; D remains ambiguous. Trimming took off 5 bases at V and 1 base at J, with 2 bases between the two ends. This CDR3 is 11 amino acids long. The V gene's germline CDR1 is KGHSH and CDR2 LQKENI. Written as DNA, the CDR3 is TGTGCCAGCTCAGAGAACACTGAAGCTTTCTTT. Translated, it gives CASSENTEAFF.

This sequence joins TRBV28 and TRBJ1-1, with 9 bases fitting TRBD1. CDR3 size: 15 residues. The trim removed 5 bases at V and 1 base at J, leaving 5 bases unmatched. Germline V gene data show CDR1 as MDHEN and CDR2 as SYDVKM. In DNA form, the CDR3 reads TGTGCCAGCAGTCGGACAGGGGCAAAGAACACTGAAGCTTTCTTT. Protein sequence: CASSRTGAKNTEAFF.

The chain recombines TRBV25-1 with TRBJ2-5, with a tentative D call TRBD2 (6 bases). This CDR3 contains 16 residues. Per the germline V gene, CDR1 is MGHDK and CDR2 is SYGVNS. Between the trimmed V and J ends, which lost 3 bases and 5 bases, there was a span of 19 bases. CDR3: CASSDLGDRGVETQYF. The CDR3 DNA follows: TGTGCCAGCAGTGACCTAGGGGACCGCGGGGTGGAGACCCAGTACTTC.

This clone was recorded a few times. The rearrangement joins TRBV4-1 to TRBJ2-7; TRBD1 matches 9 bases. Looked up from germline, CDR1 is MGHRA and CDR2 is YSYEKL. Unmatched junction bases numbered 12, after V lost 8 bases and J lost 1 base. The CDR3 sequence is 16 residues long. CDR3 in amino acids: CASGDRVGSRSYEQYF. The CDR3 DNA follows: TGCGCCAGCGGGGACAGGGTGGGCTCAAGGTCCTACGAGCAGTACTTC.

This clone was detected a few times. The CDR3 nucleotides read TGTGCCAGCAGCTCGTTCGACAGGAAGAGCACTGAAGCTTTCTTT. Encoded protein: CASSSFDRKSTEAFF. This sequence joins TRBV5-4 and TRBJ1-1; D might be TRBD1 (6 bases). V dropped 3 bases and J dropped 4 bases, with 16 bases sitting between them. The CDR3 covers 15 residues. Germline CDR1 SGHNT, CDR2 YYREEE (reference sequence).

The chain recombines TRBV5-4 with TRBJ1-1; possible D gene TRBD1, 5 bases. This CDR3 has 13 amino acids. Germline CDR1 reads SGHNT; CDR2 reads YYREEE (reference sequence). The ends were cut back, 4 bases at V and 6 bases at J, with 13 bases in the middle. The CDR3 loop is CASSIPQGPEAFF. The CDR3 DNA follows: TGTGCCAGCAGCATCCCCCAGGGTCCTGAAGCTTTCTTT.

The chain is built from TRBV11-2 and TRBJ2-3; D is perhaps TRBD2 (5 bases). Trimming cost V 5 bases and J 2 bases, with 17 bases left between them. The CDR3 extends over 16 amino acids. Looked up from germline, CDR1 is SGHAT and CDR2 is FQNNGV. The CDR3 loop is CASSPSPSGLTDTQYF. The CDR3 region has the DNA TGTGCCAGCAGCCCCAGTCCCTCAGGACTCACAGATACGCAGTATTTT.

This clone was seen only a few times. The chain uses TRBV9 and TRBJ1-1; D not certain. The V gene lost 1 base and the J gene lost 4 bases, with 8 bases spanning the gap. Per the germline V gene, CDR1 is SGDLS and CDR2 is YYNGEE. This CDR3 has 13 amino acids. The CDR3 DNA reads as TGTGCCAGCAGCGTAACTGAGGGCACTGAAGCTTTCTTT. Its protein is CASSVTEGTEAFF.

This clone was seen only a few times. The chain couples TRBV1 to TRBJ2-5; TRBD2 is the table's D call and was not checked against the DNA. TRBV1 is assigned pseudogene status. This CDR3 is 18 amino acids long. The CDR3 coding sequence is TGCACCAGCAGCCAAGATCGAGGACTAGCGGGGAACAAAGAGACCCAGTACTTC. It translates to CTSSQDRGLAGNKETQYF.

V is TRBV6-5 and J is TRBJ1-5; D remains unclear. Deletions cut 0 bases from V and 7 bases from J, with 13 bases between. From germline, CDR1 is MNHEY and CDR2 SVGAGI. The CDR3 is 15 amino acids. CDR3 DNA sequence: TGTGCCAGCAGTTACTCGGGCACCTCCGCCCAGCCCCAGCATTTT. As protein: CASSYSGTSAQPQHF.

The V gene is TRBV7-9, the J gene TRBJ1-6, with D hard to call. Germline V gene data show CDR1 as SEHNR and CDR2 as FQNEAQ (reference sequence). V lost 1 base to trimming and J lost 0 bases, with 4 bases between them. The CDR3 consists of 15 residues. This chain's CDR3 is CASSLVSSYNSPLHF. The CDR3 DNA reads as TGTGCCAGCAGCTTAGTCAGCTCCTATAATTCACCCCTCCACTTT. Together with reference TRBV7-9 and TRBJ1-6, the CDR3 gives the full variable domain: DTGVSQNPRHKITKRGQNVTFRCDPISEHNRLYWYRQTLGQGPEFLTYFQNEAQLEKSRLLSDRFSAERPKGSFSTLEIQRTEQGDSAMYLCASSLVSSYNSPLHFGNGTRLTVT.

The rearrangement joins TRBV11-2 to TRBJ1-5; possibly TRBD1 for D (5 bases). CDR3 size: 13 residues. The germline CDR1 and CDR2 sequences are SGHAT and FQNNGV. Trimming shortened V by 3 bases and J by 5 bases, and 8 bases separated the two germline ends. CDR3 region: CASSLQGYQPQHF. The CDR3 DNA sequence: TGTGCCAGCAGCTTGCAGGGTTATCAGCCCCAGCATTTT.

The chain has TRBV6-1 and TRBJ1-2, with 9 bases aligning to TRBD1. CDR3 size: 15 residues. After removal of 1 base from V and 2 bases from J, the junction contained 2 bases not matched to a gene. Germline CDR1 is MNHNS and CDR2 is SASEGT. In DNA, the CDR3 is TGTGCCAGCAGTGAAGTGGGGACAGGGAACTATGGCTACACCTTC. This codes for CASSEVGTGNYGYTF.